This TCR beta chain was sequenced during a study of blood T cell repertoires in COVID-19. As handled by the study authors: Nucleated cell number was recorded as an estimate derived from reference gene primer amplification. The repertoire was sequenced with immunoSEQ multiplex PCR; TCRdb's copy has only in-frame clones and lacks some. That table supplies the V and J calls and clone size; D and trimming were determined from the DNA. The sample yields some 180,000 clones, more than 80% seen once. Only a few counts were recorded for this clone. Specimen: PBMCs or T cells enriched from blood (not recorded which). The sequence came from a man in his forties or fifties who had recovered from COVID-19.

In DNA form, the CDR3 reads TGTGCCAGCAGCCCTACCGGGGACACTCATATGGGCACTGAAGCTTTCTTT. Protein sequence: CASSPTGDTHMGTEAFF. The chain recombines TRBV7-3 with TRBJ1-1, with D possibly being TRBD1 (6 bases). The CDR3 is made up of 17 amino acids. The ends were cut back, 5 bases at V and 4 bases at J, with 23 bases in the middle. CDR1 and CDR2 (germline): SGHTA, FQGTGA.